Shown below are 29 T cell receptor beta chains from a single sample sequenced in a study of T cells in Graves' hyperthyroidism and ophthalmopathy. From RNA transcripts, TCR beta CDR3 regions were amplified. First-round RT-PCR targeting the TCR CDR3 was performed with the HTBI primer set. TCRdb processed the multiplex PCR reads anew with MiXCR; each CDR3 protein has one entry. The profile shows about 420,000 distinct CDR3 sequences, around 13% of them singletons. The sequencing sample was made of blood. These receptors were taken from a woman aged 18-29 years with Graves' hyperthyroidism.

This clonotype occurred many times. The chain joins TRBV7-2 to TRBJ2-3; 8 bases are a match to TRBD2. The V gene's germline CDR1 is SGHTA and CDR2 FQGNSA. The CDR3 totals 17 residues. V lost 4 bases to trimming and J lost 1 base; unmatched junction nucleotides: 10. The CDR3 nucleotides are TGTGCCAGCAGCTCAGATAGCGGGATGGGAGGCACAGATACGCAGTATTTT. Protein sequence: CASSSDSGMGGTDTQYF.

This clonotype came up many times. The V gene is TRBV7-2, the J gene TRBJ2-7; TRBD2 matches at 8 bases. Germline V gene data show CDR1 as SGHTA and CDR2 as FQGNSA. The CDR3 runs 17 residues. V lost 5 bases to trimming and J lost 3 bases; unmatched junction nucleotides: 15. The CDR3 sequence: CASSPRAGAGVVYEQYF. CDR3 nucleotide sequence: TGTGCCAGCAGCCCGAGAGCCGGAGCGGGAGTTGTCTACGAGCAGTACTTC.

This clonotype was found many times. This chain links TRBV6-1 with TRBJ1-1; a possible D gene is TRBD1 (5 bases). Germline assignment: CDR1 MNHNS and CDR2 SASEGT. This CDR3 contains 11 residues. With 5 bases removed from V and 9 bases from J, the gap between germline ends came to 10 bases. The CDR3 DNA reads TGTGCCAGCAGTCGGGACGGGAAAGCTTTCTTT. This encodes CASSRDGKAFF.

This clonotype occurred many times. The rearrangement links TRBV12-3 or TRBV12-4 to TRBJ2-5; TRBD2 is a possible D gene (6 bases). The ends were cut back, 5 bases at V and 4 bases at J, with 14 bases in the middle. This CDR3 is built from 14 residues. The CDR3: CASSPIQGGETQYF. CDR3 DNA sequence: TGTGCCAGCAGTCCTATTCAGGGAGGAGAGACCCAGTACTTC.

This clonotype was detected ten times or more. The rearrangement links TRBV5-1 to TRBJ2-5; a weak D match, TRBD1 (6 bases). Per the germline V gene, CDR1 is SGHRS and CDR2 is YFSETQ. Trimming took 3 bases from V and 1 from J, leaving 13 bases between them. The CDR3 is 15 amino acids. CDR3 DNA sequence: TGCGCCAGCAGCTACTCGACAGGCTTCCAAGAGACCCAGTACTTC. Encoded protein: CASSYSTGFQETQYF.

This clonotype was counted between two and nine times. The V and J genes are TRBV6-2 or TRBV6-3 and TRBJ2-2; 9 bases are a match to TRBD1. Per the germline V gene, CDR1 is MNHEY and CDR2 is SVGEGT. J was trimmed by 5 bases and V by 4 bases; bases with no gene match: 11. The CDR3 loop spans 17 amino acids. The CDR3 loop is CASSFPSSGQGTGELFF. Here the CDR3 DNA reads TGTGCCAGCAGTTTCCCCTCCTCGGGACAGGGAACCGGGGAGCTGTTTTTT.

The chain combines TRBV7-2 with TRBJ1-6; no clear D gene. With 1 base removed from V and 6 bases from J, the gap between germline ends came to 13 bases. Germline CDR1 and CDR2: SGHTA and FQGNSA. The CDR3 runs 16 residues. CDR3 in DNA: TGTGCCAGCAGCTTAGAGGGTCAAGGCCCTAATTCACCCCTCCACTTT. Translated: CASSLEGQGPNSPLHF.

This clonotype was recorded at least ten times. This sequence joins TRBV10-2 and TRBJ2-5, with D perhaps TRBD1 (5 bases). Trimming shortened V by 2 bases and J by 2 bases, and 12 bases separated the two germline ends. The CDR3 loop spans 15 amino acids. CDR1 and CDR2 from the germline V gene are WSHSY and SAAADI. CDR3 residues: CASSEIQELQETQYF. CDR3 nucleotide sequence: TGCGCCAGCAGTGAGATACAGGAGCTACAAGAGACCCAGTACTTC.

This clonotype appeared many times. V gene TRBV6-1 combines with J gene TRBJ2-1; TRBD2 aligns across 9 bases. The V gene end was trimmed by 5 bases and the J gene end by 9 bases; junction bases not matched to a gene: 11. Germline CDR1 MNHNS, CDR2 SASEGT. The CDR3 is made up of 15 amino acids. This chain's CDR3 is CASSRGLAVLGEQFF. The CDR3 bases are TGTGCCAGCAGTAGGGGACTAGCAGTCCTCGGTGAGCAGTTCTTC.

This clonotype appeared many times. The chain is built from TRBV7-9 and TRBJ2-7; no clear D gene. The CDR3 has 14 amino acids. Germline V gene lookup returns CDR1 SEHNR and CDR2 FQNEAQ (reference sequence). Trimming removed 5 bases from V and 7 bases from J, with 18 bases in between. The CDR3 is CASSPELEEEEQYF. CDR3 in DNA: TGTGCCAGCAGCCCGGAGCTGGAAGAGGAAGAGCAGTACTTC.

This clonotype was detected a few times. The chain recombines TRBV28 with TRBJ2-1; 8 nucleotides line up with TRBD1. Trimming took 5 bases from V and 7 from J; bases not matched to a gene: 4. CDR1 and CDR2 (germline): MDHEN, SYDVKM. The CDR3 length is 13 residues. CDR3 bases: TGTGCCAGCAGTCCACAGGGGGAGAATGAGCAGTTCTTC. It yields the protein CASSPQGENEQFF.

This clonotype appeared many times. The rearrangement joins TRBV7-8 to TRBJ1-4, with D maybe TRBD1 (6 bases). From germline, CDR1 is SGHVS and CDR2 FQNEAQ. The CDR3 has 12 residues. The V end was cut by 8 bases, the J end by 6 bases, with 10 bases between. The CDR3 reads CASSRGYEKLFF. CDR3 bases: TGTGCCAGCTCCAGGGGTTATGAAAAACTGTTTTTT.

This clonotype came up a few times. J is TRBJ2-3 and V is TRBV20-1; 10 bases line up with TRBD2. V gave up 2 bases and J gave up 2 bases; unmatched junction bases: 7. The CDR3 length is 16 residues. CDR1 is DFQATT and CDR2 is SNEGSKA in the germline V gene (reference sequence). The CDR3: CSARLGLAGATDTQYF. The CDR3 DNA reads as TGCAGTGCTAGATTGGGGCTAGCGGGGGCCACAGATACGCAGTATTTT.

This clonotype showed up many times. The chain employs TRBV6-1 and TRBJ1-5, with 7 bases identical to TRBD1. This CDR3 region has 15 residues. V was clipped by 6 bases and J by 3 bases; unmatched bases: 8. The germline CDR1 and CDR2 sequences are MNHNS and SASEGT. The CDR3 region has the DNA TGTGCCAGCAGCCGAGACGGGACAGTCAATCAGCCCCAGCATTTT. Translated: CASSRDGTVNQPQHF.

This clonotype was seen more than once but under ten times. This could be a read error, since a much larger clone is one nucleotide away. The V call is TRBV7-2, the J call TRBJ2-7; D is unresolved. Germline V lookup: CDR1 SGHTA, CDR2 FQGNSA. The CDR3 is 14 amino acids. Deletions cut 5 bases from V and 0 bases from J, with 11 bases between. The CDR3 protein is CASSPERSSYEQYF. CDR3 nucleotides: TGTGCCAGCAGCCCCGAGAGAAGCTCCTACGAGCAGTACTTC.

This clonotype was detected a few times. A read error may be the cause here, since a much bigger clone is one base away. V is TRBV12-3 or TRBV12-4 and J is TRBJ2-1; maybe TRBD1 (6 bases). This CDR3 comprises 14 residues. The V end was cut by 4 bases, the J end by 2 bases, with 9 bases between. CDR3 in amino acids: CASSSAGAYNEQFF. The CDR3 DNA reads TGTGCCAGCAGTTCAGCAGGGGCCTACAATGAGCAGTTCTTC.

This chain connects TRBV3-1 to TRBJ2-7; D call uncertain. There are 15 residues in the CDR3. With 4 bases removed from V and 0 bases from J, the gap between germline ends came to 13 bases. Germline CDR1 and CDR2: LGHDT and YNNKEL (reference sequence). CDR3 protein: CASSLRGDSSYEQYF. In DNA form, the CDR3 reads TGTGCCAGCAGCCTTCGTGGGGATAGCTCCTACGAGCAGTACTTC.

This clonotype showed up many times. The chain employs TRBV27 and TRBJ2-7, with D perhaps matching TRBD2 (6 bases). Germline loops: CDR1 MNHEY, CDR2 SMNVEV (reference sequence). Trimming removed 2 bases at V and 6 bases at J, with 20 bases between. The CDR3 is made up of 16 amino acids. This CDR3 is CASSLSWRLVQGEQYF. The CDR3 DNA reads TGTGCCAGCAGTTTAAGTTGGAGACTAGTCCAGGGCGAGCAGTACTTC.

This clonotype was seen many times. The CDR3 bases are TGTGCCTACGACAAGACAGGGTATGACGAGCAGTACTTC. It specifies CAYDKTGYDEQYF. The chain links TRBV30 to TRBJ2-7, with 7 bases fitting TRBD1. This CDR3 region has 13 residues. Germline lookup yields CDR1 GTSNPN and CDR2 SVGIG (reference sequence). V shed 7 bases, J shed 5 bases, and the junction held 11 bases outside the gene matches.

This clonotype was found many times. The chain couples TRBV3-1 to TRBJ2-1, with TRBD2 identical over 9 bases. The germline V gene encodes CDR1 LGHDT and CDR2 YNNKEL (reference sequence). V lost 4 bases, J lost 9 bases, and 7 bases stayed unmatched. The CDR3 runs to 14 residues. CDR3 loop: CASSPSSGIFEQFF. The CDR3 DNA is TGTGCCAGCAGCCCGTCTAGCGGGATTTTTGAGCAGTTCTTC.

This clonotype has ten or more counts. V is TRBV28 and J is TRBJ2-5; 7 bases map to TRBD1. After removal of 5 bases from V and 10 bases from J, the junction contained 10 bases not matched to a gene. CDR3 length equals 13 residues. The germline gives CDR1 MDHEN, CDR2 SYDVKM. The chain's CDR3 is CASSPPDRFFQYF. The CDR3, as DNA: TGTGCCAGCAGTCCCCCGGACAGGTTCTTCCAGTACTTC.

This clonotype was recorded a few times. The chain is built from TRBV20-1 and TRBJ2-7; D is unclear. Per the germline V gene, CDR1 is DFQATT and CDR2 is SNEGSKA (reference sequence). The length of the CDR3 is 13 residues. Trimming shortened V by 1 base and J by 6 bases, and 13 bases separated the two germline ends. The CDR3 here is CSARVRNPGEQYF. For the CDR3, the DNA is TGCAGTGCTAGAGTGAGGAACCCCGGCGAGCAGTACTTC.

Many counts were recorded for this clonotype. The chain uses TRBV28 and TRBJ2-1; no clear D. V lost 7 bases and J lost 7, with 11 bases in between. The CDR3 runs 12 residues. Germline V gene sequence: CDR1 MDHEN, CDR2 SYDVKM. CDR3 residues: CASTTTRNEQFF. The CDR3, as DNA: TGTGCCAGCACCACCACTCGTAATGAGCAGTTCTTC. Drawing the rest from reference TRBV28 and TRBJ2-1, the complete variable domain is DVKVTQSSRYLVKRTGEKVFLECVQDMDHENMFWYRQDPGLGLRLIYFSYDVKMKEKGDIPEGYSVSREKKERFSLILESASTNQTSMYLCASTTTRNEQFFGPGTRLTVL.

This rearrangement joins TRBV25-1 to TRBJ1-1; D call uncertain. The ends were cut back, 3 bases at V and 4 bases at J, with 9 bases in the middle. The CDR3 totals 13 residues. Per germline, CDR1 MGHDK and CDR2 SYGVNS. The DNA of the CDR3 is TGTGCCAGCAGTGAGGGCTCAGGCACTGAAGCTTTCTTT. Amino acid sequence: CASSEGSGTEAFF.

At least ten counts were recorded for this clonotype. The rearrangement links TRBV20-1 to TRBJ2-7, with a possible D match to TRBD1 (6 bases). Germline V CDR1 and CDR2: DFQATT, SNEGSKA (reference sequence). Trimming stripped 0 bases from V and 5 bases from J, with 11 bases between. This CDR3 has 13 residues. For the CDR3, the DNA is TGCAGTGCTAGAGATGGACAGTTCGACGAGCAGTACTTC. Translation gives CSARDGQFDEQYF.

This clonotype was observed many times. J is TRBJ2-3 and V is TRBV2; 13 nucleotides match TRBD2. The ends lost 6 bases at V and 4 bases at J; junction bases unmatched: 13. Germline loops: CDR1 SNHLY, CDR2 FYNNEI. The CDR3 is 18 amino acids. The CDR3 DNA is TGTGCCAGCAGCTCCCGGACTAGCGGGAGTGGTGGACCAGATACGCAGTATTTT. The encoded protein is CASSSRTSGSGGPDTQYF.

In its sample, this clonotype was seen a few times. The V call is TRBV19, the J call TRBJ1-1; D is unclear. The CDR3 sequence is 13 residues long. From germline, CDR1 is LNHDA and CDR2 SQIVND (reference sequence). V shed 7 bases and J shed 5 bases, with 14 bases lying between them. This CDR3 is CASKGGEETEAFF. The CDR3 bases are TGTGCCAGTAAGGGCGGCGAGGAAACTGAAGCTTTCTTT.

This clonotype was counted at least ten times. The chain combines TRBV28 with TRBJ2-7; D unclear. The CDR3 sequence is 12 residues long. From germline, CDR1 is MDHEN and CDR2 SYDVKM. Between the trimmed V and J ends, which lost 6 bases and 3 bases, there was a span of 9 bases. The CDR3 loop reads CASSLGGYEQYF. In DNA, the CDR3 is TGTGCCAGCAGCTTAGGTGGCTACGAGCAGTACTTC.

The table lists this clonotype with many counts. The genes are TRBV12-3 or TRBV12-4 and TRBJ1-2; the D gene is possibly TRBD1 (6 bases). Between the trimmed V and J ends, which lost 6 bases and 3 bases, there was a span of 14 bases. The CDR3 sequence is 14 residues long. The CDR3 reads CASRPEGVHYGYTF. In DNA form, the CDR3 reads TGTGCCAGCAGACCTGAGGGGGTTCACTATGGCTACACCTTC.